This TCR beta chain was retrieved from a study of shared clonotypes between healthy human individuals. Study context: The study enrolled two women and a few men aged 18 to 49.

Overall study results and limits: Generally, estimated richness proved larger in naive subsets than it did in memory subsets. Non-shared clonotypes had lower generation probabilities than clonotypes shared by all four sorted-subset donors.

Comments on this clone: No antigen is known for it.

Germline CDR1 and CDR2: MNHEY and SMNVEV (reference sequence). J lost 4 bases, V lost 6 bases, and 4 bases had no gene match. This CDR3 is built from 13 residues. Using about 220 ng DNA, roughly 33,000 T cell genomes, the sorted-subset replicate PCRs were run. Profiling relied on immunoSEQ multiplex PCR, and the TCRdb table lists in-frame clones only, not all of them. Of 1,400,000 or so clones listed, 98% are singletons. The chain employs TRBV27 and TRBJ2-5; 8 bases agree with TRBD2. Specimen: naive CD4+ T cells sorted from blood. Subset meaning: CD45RA+ positively selected. The receptor's source is a man under 40 in good health. As DNA, the CDR3 is TGTGCCAGCAGCGGGAGGGCCGGAGAGACCCAGTACTTC. It codes for CASSGRAGETQYF.